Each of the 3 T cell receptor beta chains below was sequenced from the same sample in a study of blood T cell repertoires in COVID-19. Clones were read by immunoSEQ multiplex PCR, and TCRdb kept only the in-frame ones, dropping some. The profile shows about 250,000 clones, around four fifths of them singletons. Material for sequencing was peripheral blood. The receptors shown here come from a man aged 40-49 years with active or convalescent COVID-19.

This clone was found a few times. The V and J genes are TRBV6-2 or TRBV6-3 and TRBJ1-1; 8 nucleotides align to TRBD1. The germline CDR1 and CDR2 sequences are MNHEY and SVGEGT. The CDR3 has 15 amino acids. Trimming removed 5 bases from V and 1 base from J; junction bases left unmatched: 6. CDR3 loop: CASSPTGQGNTEAFF. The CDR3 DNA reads TGTGCCAGCAGTCCAACCGGACAGGGGAACACTGAAGCTTTCTTT.

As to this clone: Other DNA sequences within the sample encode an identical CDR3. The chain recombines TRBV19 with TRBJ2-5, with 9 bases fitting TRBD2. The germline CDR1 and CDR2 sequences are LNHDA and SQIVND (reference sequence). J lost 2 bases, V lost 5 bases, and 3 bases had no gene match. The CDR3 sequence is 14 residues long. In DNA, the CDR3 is TGTGCCAGTAGTCCGGGACTAGCACAAGAGACCCAGTACTTC. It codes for CASSPGLAQETQYF. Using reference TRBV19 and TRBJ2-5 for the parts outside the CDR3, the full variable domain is DGGITQSPKYLFRKEGQNVTLSCEQNLNHDAMYWYRQDPGQGLRLIYYSQIVNDFQKGDIAEGYSVSREKKESFPLTVTSAQKNPTAFYLCASSPGLAQETQYFGPGTRLLVL.

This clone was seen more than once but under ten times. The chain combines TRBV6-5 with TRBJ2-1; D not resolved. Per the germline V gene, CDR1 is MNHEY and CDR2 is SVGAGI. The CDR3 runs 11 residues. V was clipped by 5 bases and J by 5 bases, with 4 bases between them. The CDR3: CASSRDNEQFF. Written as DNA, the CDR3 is TGTGCCAGCAGTCGCGACAATGAGCAGTTCTTC.